The clone carrying this T cell receptor (beta chain) was seen a handful of times. Antigen: not known. TCRdb analysed the RACE reads with MiXCR anew, one entry per CDR3 protein. The sample comprises just over 350,000 distinct CDR3 sequences, about 6.9% of which are singletons, and 4.5% to 6% rests with the top ten. The sample belongs to a study of human T cells and chemical hapten exposure. Sample time point: patch test 2, 6 weeks after DPC sensitization. As for treatment: therapeutic diphenylcyclopropenone sensitization with weekly scalp DPC. Alopecia patients deemed DPC-suitable, aged 18 to 70, excluding pregnancy. The total RNA was obtained from whole blood that was not fractionated. The CDR3 consists of 11 residues. Deletions cut 5 bases from V and 7 bases from J, with 9 bases between. Germline V lookup: CDR1 SGHRS, CDR2 YFSETQ. Study conclusions and caveats: PT1 expanded TCR counts correlated positively with patch test score.

Specimen: whole blood, collected in connection with sensitization to the hapten diphenylcyclopropenone (DPC). The J gene is TRBJ1-1, the V gene TRBV5-1; TRBD1 might be the D (5 bases). The TCR was taken from a woman under 30 with alopecia areata. Some clones in this sample may be carry-over from other donors' samples. The CDR3 loop reads CASRSGDEAFF. CDR3 bases: TGCGCCAGCAGGTCGGGGGATGAAGCTTTCTTT. The full variable domain, its missing parts supplied by reference TRBV5-1 and TRBJ1-1, is KAGVTQTPRYLIKTRGQQVTLSCSPISGHRSVSWYQQTPGQGLQFLFEYFSETQRNKGNFPGRFSGRQFSNSRSEMNVSTLELGDSALYLCASRSGDEAFFGQGTRLTVV.